Each of the 11 T cell receptor beta chains below was sequenced from the same sample in a study of blood T cell repertoires in COVID-19. Measured with immunoSEQ multiplex PCR; TCRdb has only the in-frame clones, and not every one. The profile shows about 210,000 clones, roughly 80% of them singletons. Source material: peripheral blood. The source of these receptors is a woman older than 75 with COVID-19, enrolled during active disease.

This clone was seen more than once but under ten times. The chain uses TRBV13 and TRBJ1-2; TRBD1 matches at 8 bases. After removal of 6 bases from V and 1 base from J, the junction contained 7 bases not matched to a gene. This CDR3 is 15 amino acids long. Germline V gene data show CDR1 as PRHDT and CDR2 as FYEKMQ (reference sequence). CDR3 region: CASRSTGGNNYGYTF. The CDR3 DNA follows: TGTGCCAGCAGATCCACAGGGGGTAATAACTATGGCTACACCTTC. Drawing the rest from reference TRBV13 and TRBJ1-2, the complete variable domain is AAGVIQSPRHLIKEKRETATLKCYPIPRHDTVYWYQQGPGQDPQFLISFYEKMQSDKGSIPDRFSAQQFSDYHSELNMSSLELGDSALYFCASRSTGGNNYGYTFGSGTRLTVV.

The CDR3: CASSLDGNEQFF. DNA of the CDR3: TGTGCCAGCAGTTTAGACGGGAATGAGCAGTTCTTC. J is TRBJ2-1 and V is TRBV28, with no clear D. With 2 bases removed from V and 7 bases from J, the gap between germline ends came to 6 bases. Germline V CDR1 and CDR2: MDHEN, SYDVKM. CDR3 length: 12 residues.

This clone was counted a single time. The chain carries TRBV5-4 and TRBJ2-5; 7 bases align to TRBD1. CDR1 and CDR2 from the germline V gene are SGHNT and YYREEE (reference sequence). This CDR3 region has 14 residues. J lost 9 bases, V lost 7 bases, and 15 bases had no gene match. The CDR3 DNA sequence: TGTGCCAGCGCAACGGACAGGAAGGTGGGGGCCCAGTACTTC. Translation: CASATDRKVGAQYF. Full variable domain (missing parts from reference TRBV5-4 and TRBJ2-5): ETGVTQSPTHLIKTRGQQVTLRCSSQSGHNTVSWYQQALGQGPQFIFQYYREEENGRGNFPPRFSGLQFPNYSSELNVNALELDDSALYLCASATDRKVGAQYFGPGTRLLVL.

CDR3 in amino acids: CASSPDRNEAFF. CDR3 nucleotide sequence: TGTGCCAGCTCACCGGACAGAAATGAAGCTTTCTTT. The chain is built from TRBV18 and TRBJ1-1; weak D call: TRBD1 (6 bases). This CDR3 comprises 12 residues. The V gene's germline CDR1 is KGHSH and CDR2 LQKENI. Trimming removed 3 bases from V and 7 bases from J, with 9 bases in between.

CDR3 sequence reads: CASKASGFQETQYF. CDR3 nucleotide sequence: TGTGCCAGCAAGGCTAGCGGCTTCCAAGAGACCCAGTACTTC. The chain links TRBV6-5 to TRBJ2-5, with TRBD2 matching over 7 bases. The V gene's germline CDR1 is MNHEY and CDR2 SVGAGI. The trim removed 7 bases at V and 1 base at J, leaving 6 bases unmatched. This CDR3 is 14 amino acids long.

The count of this clone is one. V is TRBV11-2 and J is TRBJ1-4, with unresolved D. Germline loops: CDR1 SGHAT, CDR2 FQNNGV. V gave up 4 bases and J gave up 3 bases, with 15 bases separating them. This CDR3 is built from 16 residues. CDR3 in amino acids: CASSSVRGRANEKLFF. The CDR3 region has the DNA TGTGCCAGCAGCTCTGTGCGAGGTCGGGCTAATGAAAAACTGTTTTTT.

The chain joins TRBV6-5 to TRBJ2-1, with 9 bases that match TRBD2. Unmatched junction bases numbered 9, after V lost 10 bases and J lost 5 bases. The germline V gene encodes CDR1 MNHEY and CDR2 SVGAGI. The CDR3 has 14 residues. The CDR3 coding sequence is TGTGCCAACGTGCGGGGGGGTTGCCACAATGAGCAGTTCTTC. Its protein is CANVRGGCHNEQFF.

The CDR3 DNA sequence: TGCGCCAGCAGCCTCTCGGGAGCAACTAATGAAAAACTGTTTTTT. Residues: CASSLSGATNEKLFF. The rearrangement joins TRBV4-1 to TRBJ1-4, with no clear D. From germline, CDR1 is MGHRA and CDR2 YSYEKL. Trimming took 4 bases from V and 0 from J, leaving 9 bases between them. The CDR3 contains 15 residues.

CDR3 protein: CAIRMDSSPHYTQYF. In DNA form, the CDR3 reads TGTGCCATCAGGATGGACAGCTCCCCTCATTATACGCAGTATTTT. The V and J genes are TRBV10-3 and TRBJ2-3; D is perhaps TRBD1 (6 bases). CDR3 length: 15 residues. The V gene lost 6 bases and the J gene lost 7 bases, with 20 bases spanning the gap. CDR1 and CDR2 (germline): ENHRY, SYGVKD.

Only a few counts were recorded for this clone. The chain uses TRBV6-1 and TRBJ1-1; maybe TRBD1 (6 bases). Germline values: CDR1 MNHNS, CDR2 SASEGT. The length of the CDR3 is 15 residues. V shed 3 bases and J shed 5 bases, with 16 bases lying between them. CDR3 bases: TGTGCCAGCAGTGATATCAGGGGCGCAGGAACTGAAGCTTTCTTT. This codes for CASSDIRGAGTEAFF.

In its sample, this clone was seen once. The chain combines TRBV29-1 with TRBJ1-2; 10 bases fit TRBD1. There are 13 residues in the CDR3. Germline V gene sequence: CDR1 SQVTM, CDR2 ANQGSEA. With V trimmed by 7 bases and J by 2 bases, 4 bases remained unmatched. CDR3 loop: CSAATGGNYGYTF. CDR3 sequence (DNA): TGCAGCGCCGCGACAGGGGGCAACTATGGCTACACCTTC.